This is a list of T cell receptor beta chains from one sample in a study of spatial heterogeneity in lung cancer. TCRdb reanalysed the 5' RACE reads using MiXCR and keeps one entry per CDR3 protein. The profile covers more than 25,000 distinct CDR3 sequences, with about 7% appearing a single time and approximately 25% taken by the ten largest. The specimen was lung tumor tissue, collected at surgery. The receptor source for this set is a male donor with early-stage non-small cell lung cancer. The CDR3 runs from the conserved cysteine through the conserved F or W. Each record gives: clone size, J gene, D gene, V gene, CDR3 protein, CDR3 DNA. A D gene is named only where the DNA matches it firmly. The listing skips clone size in some rows; elsewhere it reads once, few, many or a size class.

abundance: few; j_gene: TRBJ1-2; d_gene: .; v_gene: TRBV20-1; CDR3aa: CSAIPTGRNGYTF; CDR3nt: TGCAGTGCTATCCCCACAGGTCGGAATGGCTACACCTTC
abundance: .; j_gene: TRBJ1-5; d_gene: .; v_gene: TRBV20-1; CDR3aa: CSARPTGRENQPQHF; CDR3nt: TGCAGTGCTAGACCAACGGGCAGGGAGAATCAGCCCCAGCATTTT
abundance: many; j_gene: TRBJ2-6; d_gene: .; v_gene: TRBV9; CDR3aa: CASSLTGSGANVLTF; CDR3nt: TGTGCCAGCAGCTTAACAGGGTCGGGGGCCAACGTCCTGACTTTC
abundance: .; j_gene: TRBJ1-2; d_gene: .; v_gene: TRBV20-1; CDR3aa: CSAPATGGYGYTF; CDR3nt: TGCAGTGCCCCTGCCACGGGAGGATATGGCTACACCTTC
abundance: many; j_gene: TRBJ2-7; d_gene: TRBD2; v_gene: TRBV20-1; CDR3aa: CSARDPRGTSDYEQYF; CDR3nt: TGCAGTGCTAGAGATCCCAGGGGGACTAGCGACTACGAGCAGTACTTC
abundance: few; j_gene: TRBJ2-5; d_gene: .; v_gene: TRBV6-6; CDR3aa: CASTGTWVLQETQYF; CDR3nt: TGTGCCAGCACCGGTACTTGGGTCCTCCAAGAGACCCAGTACTTC
abundance: many; j_gene: TRBJ2-5; d_gene: .; v_gene: TRBV5-4; CDR3aa: CASSLVGGRGETQYF; CDR3nt: TGTGCCAGCAGCTTGGTTGGGGGGCGCGGGGAGACCCAGTACTTC
abundance: few; j_gene: TRBJ2-7; d_gene: TRBD2; v_gene: TRBV19; CDR3aa: CASSGGARAYEQYF; CDR3nt: TGTGCCAGTAGCGGGGGGGCGCGCGCCTACGAGCAGTACTTC
abundance: many; j_gene: TRBJ1-2; d_gene: .; v_gene: TRBV28; CDR3aa: CATSWAQSNGYTF; CDR3nt: TGTGCCACCTCCTGGGCGCAATCAAATGGCTACACCTTC
abundance: many; j_gene: TRBJ2-2; d_gene: TRBD2; v_gene: TRBV5-5; CDR3aa: CASSPAGGTGELFF; CDR3nt: TGTGCCAGCAGCCCTGCGGGGGGCACCGGGGAGCTGTTTTTT
abundance: many; j_gene: TRBJ2-2; d_gene: .; v_gene: TRBV28; CDR3aa: CASSSPGDGELFF; CDR3nt: TGTGCCAGCAGTTCCCCGGGAGACGGGGAGCTGTTTTTT
abundance: many; j_gene: TRBJ2-1; d_gene: .; v_gene: TRBV4-1; CDR3aa: CASSQEVPRGGHGTYNEQFF; CDR3nt: TGCGCCAGCAGCCAAGAAGTACCCAGGGGCGGTCATGGAACCTACAATGAGCAGTTCTTC
abundance: many; j_gene: TRBJ1-1; d_gene: .; v_gene: TRBV20-1; CDR3aa: CSAYRGTEAFF; CDR3nt: TGCAGTGCTTATAGAGGGACTGAAGCTTTCTTT
abundance: many; j_gene: TRBJ2-3; d_gene: .; v_gene: TRBV20-1; CDR3aa: CSARAGGEGADTQYF; CDR3nt: TGCAGTGCCCGTGCCGGCGGGGAGGGGGCCGATACGCAGTATTTT
abundance: many; j_gene: TRBJ2-5; d_gene: .; v_gene: TRBV6-6; CDR3aa: CASRPAGINQETQYF; CDR3nt: TGTGCCAGCAGACCAGCCGGGATCAACCAAGAGACCCAGTACTTC
abundance: .; j_gene: TRBJ2-1; d_gene: .; v_gene: TRBV18; CDR3aa: CASSAQGYNEQFF; CDR3nt: TGTGCCAGCTCAGCCCAGGGTTACAATGAGCAGTTCTTC
abundance: medium-sized; j_gene: TRBJ1-1; d_gene: .; v_gene: TRBV7-8; CDR3aa: CASSIQGDTEAFF; CDR3nt: TGTGCCAGCAGCATACAGGGAGACACTGAAGCTTTCTTT
abundance: once; j_gene: TRBJ1-2; d_gene: .; v_gene: TRBV18; CDR3aa: CASSLRDNAYGYTF; CDR3nt: TGTGCCAGCTCACTTCGGGACAATGCTTATGGCTACACCTTC
abundance: few; j_gene: TRBJ1-5; d_gene: .; v_gene: TRBV20-1; CDR3aa: CSARTLGNQPQHF; CDR3nt: TGCAGTGCTCGGACCCTGGGGAATCAGCCCCAGCATTTT
abundance: .; j_gene: TRBJ2-3; d_gene: TRBD2; v_gene: TRBV11-3; CDR3aa: CASSSRLAGGPDTQYF; CDR3nt: TGTGCCAGCAGCAGTCGACTAGCGGGGGGCCCAGATACGCAGTATTTT